Listed here are 31 T cell receptor beta chains from one sample, sequenced in a study of blood T cell repertoires in COVID-19. Profiled with immunoSEQ multiplex PCR; TCRdb holds only in-frame clones, not every one. The table has just under 80,000 clones, 84% seen once. Sequencing used peripheral blood. The receptors derive from a human donor in a cohort sampled during active COVID-19.

The rearrangement uses TRBV5-1 and TRBJ1-4; 8 nucleotides match TRBD1. Germline V CDR1 and CDR2: SGHRS, YFSETQ. Losses at the gene ends were 4 bases for V and 8 bases for J; bases not matched to a gene: 10. This CDR3 is 15 amino acids long. CDR3 loop: CASSPIQGGREKLFF. The CDR3 DNA follows: TGCGCCAGCAGCCCTATACAGGGGGGGCGGGAAAAACTGTTTTTT.

The J gene is TRBJ1-2, the V gene TRBV4-1, with D unclear. Germline-derived CDR1 and CDR2 are MGHRA and YSYEKL. The CDR3 consists of 15 residues. Between the trimmed V and J ends, which lost 0 bases and 4 bases, there was a span of 12 bases. The DNA for the CDR3 is TGCGCCAGCAGCCAAGATGACCGGTCGGGCTATGGCTACACCTTC. This sequence encodes CASSQDDRSGYGYTF.

The chain carries TRBV6-1 and TRBJ2-5; 8 bases match TRBD1. Unmatched junction bases numbered 6, after V lost 1 base and J lost 5 bases. Germline loops: CDR1 MNHNS, CDR2 SASEGT. CDR3 length: 15 amino acids. DNA of the CDR3: TGTGCCAGCAGTGAAGTACTGGACAGGGAGGAGACCCAGTACTTC. It yields the protein CASSEVLDREETQYF.

V is TRBV5-5 and J is TRBJ2-1, with 13 bases aligning to TRBD2. V shed 1 base and J 8 bases; nucleotides not matched to a gene: 6. The germline CDR1 and CDR2 sequences are SGHKS and YYEKEE (reference sequence). This CDR3 contains 16 residues. CDR3 nucleotide sequence: TGTGCCAGCAGCTTGACTAGCGGGGGGGTTTCCCATGAGCAGTTCTTC. The encoded protein is CASSLTSGGVSHEQFF.

The rearrangement uses TRBV4-2 and TRBJ1-1, with D perhaps TRBD1 (6 bases). CDR1 LGHNA and CDR2 YNFKEQ come from the germline V gene. The CDR3 extends over 13 amino acids. The V and J ends lost 1 base and 11 bases respectively, with 14 bases between them. The CDR3 nucleotides read TGTGCCAGCAGCCAAGGTCAGGGGCTTGGGGCTTTCTTT. Translation gives CASSQGQGLGAFF.

V is TRBV30 and J is TRBJ2-7; a weak D match, TRBD2 (7 bases). This CDR3 is built from 13 residues. Germline V gene lookup returns CDR1 GTSNPN and CDR2 SVGIG (reference sequence). V lost 5 bases to trimming and J lost 6 bases, with 17 bases between them. The DNA for the CDR3 is TGTGCCTGGGCGAGTACAGGGAGGGGCGAGCAGTACTTC. Its protein is CAWASTGRGEQYF.

This clone has a single count. The chain carries TRBV30 and TRBJ1-1, with 7 bases aligning to TRBD1. The CDR3 has 16 amino acids. V shed 3 bases and J 4 bases; nucleotides not matched to a gene: 14. Germline CDR1 reads GTSNPN; CDR2 reads SVGIG (reference sequence). The CDR3 coding sequence is TGTGCCTGGAGGGTAACGGGACAGAGAGGCGGCACTGAAGCTTTCTTT. The encoded protein is CAWRVTGQRGGTEAFF.

The V gene is TRBV4-1, the J gene TRBJ2-7; TRBD1 matches at 8 bases. CDR3 length: 14 amino acids. Germline loops: CDR1 MGHRA, CDR2 YSYEKL. Trimming at V came to 3 bases and at J to 3 bases, leaving 4 bases not matched to a gene. The CDR3 region has the DNA TGCGCCAGCAGCCATGGACAGGGAGACTACGAGCAGTACTTC. Protein product: CASSHGQGDYEQYF.

The rearrangement uses TRBV21-1 and TRBJ2-3; the D call TRBD1 from the table was never checked on the DNA. TRBV21-1 is labeled a pseudogene. CDR3 length: 16 amino acids. The CDR3 DNA reads as TGTGCCAGCAGCTCTCGACAGGGGCGTTCCACAGATACGCAGTATTTT. Its translation is CASSSRQGRSTDTQYF.

The chain couples TRBV10-1 to TRBJ1-1, with D uncertain. Trimming removed 0 bases at V and 2 bases at J, with 7 bases between. Germline-derived CDR1 and CDR2 are WNHNN and SYGVQD (reference sequence). The length of the CDR3 is 14 residues. CDR3 amino acids: CASSESAGNTEAFF. In DNA, the CDR3 is TGCGCCAGCAGTGAGTCAGCAGGTAACACTGAAGCTTTCTTT.

J is TRBJ1-2 and V is TRBV18, with D tentatively TRBD1 (5 bases). The CDR3 has 13 amino acids. Germline loops: CDR1 KGHSH, CDR2 LQKENI. Between the trimmed V and J ends, which lost 5 bases and 8 bases, there was a span of 15 bases. CDR3 residues: CASSDSRFGGYTF. DNA of the CDR3: TGTGCCAGCTCAGACAGCCGATTCGGGGGCTACACCTTC.

This sequence joins TRBV14 and TRBJ2-5; D remains ambiguous. Deletions cut 0 bases from V and 7 bases from J, with 21 bases between. The CDR3 contains 17 residues. Germline-derived CDR1 and CDR2 are SGHDN and FVKESK. The CDR3 region is CASSQDVLLTFPGTQYF. CDR3 sequence (DNA): TGTGCCAGCAGCCAAGATGTACTCTTGACCTTCCCAGGGACCCAGTACTTC.

This chain joins TRBV13 and TRBJ2-3; 9 nucleotides line up with TRBD2. This CDR3 contains 16 residues. V trimming: 5 bases; J trimming: 3 bases; junction bases outside the gene matches: 9. Per germline, CDR1 PRHDT and CDR2 FYEKMQ (reference sequence). CDR3 bases: TGTGCCAGCAGCCCCTTGGGACTAGCTTTGACAGATACGCAGTATTTT. Its protein is CASSPLGLALTDTQYF.

The J gene is TRBJ2-5, the V gene TRBV7-8; 11 nucleotides match TRBD2. Germline assignment: CDR1 SGHVS and CDR2 FQNEAQ. This CDR3 contains 14 residues. With 5 bases clipped from V and 4 bases from J, the junction kept 3 bases outside the gene matches. CDR3 loop: CASSLGTSGETQYF. CDR3 coding DNA: TGTGCCAGCAGCCTTGGGACTAGCGGAGAGACCCAGTACTTC. The whole variable domain, remainder taken from reference TRBV7-8 and TRBJ2-5, is GAGVSQSPRYKVAKRGQDVALRCDPISGHVSLFWYQQALGQGPEFLTYFQNEAQLDKSGLPSDRFFAERPEGSVSTLKIQRTQQEDSAVYLCASSLGTSGETQYFGPGTRLLVL.

The chain links TRBV3-1 (or the pseudogene TRBV3-2) to TRBJ2-7, with D hard to call. The CDR3 is made up of 11 amino acids. V lost 6 bases to trimming and J lost 3 bases, with 6 bases between them. Germline CDR1 LGHDT, CDR2 YNNKEL (reference sequence). CDR3 residues: CASRGRYEQYF. CDR3 DNA: TGTGCCAGCAGGGGCCGCTACGAGCAGTACTTC.

This chain links TRBV27 with TRBJ1-5; unclear D gene. Germline CDR1 and CDR2: MNHEY and SMNVEV (reference sequence). Trimming removed 0 bases from V and 2 bases from J, with 11 bases in between. CDR3 length equals 16 residues. For the CDR3, the DNA is TGTGCCAGCAGTTTATCGGGAGGTTGGGGCAATCAGCCCCAGCATTTT. It specifies CASSLSGGWGNQPQHF.

There are a few counts of this clone. This chain joins TRBV25-1 and TRBJ1-1; weak D call: TRBD1 (6 bases). This CDR3 contains 12 residues. CDR1 is MGHDK and CDR2 is SYGVNS in the germline V gene. V dropped 8 bases and J dropped 2 bases, with 9 bases sitting between them. The CDR3 DNA reads TGTGCCAGCCGCAGGGGTAACACTGAAGCTTTCTTT. Translated, it gives CASRRGNTEAFF. Looking up the rest from reference TRBV25-1 and TRBJ1-1 gives the full variable domain: EADIYQTPRYLVIGTGKKITLECSQTMGHDKMYWYQQDPGMELHLIHYSYGVNSTEKGDLSSESTVSRIRTEHFPLTLESARPSHTSQYLCASRRGNTEAFFGQGTRLTVV.

This clone was seen once. The J gene is TRBJ2-1, the V gene TRBV28, with 13 positions matching TRBD2. The J segment lost 9 bases and the V segment lost 3 bases, leaving 5 bases of the junction unmatched. CDR1 and CDR2 from the germline V gene are MDHEN and SYDVKM. The CDR3 is 15 residues long. The CDR3 DNA is TGTGCCAGCAGTTTGGGGACTAGCGGGACGGGTGAGCAGTTCTTC. It is translated as CASSLGTSGTGEQFF.

CDR3 sequence (DNA): TGTGCCAGCACCCCCGGGACAGGGAATAATGAGCAGTTCTTC. Encoded protein: CASTPGTGNNEQFF. The chain is built from TRBV11-2 and TRBJ2-1, with 9 bases aligning to TRBD1. This CDR3 contains 14 residues. V gave up 7 bases and J gave up 7 bases; unmatched junction bases: 8. Looked up from germline, CDR1 is SGHAT and CDR2 is FQNNGV.

The chain carries TRBV29-1 and TRBJ2-7; D unclear. The V gene's germline CDR1 is SQVTM and CDR2 ANQGSEA. The CDR3 covers 13 residues. V lost 4 bases and J 2 bases, leaving 12 bases between the germline ends. CDR3 sequence reads: CSVVRQDPYEQYF. As DNA, the CDR3 is TGCAGCGTTGTAAGACAAGATCCCTACGAGCAGTACTTC.

J is TRBJ1-2 and V is TRBV7-8; 8 positions agree with TRBD1. Germline loops: CDR1 SGHVS, CDR2 FQNEAQ. V lost 5 bases, J lost 8 bases, and 16 bases stayed unmatched. The CDR3 totals 16 residues. DNA of the CDR3: TGTGCCAGCAGCCTCAACCAGGGGGCCGGGATGGCGGGCTACACCTTC. This gives the protein CASSLNQGAGMAGYTF.

The chain has TRBV15 and TRBJ2-7, with 7 bases lining up with TRBD2. Unmatched junction bases numbered 3, after V lost 1 base and J lost 0 bases. This CDR3 contains 15 residues. Germline V gene data show CDR1 as LNHNV and CDR2 as YYDKDF (reference sequence). CDR3 protein: CATSRGRGSSYEQYF. CDR3 nucleotide sequence: TGTGCCACCAGCAGAGGTCGCGGGAGCTCCTACGAGCAGTACTTC.

The rearrangement uses TRBV28 and TRBJ1-2; D might be TRBD1 (6 bases). The V end was cut by 6 bases, the J end by 4 bases, with 12 bases between. CDR3 length equals 13 residues. The V gene's germline CDR1 is MDHEN and CDR2 SYDVKM. The CDR3 DNA follows: TGTGCCAGCAGCCGCACAGGGATCTATGGCTACACCTTC. It yields the protein CASSRTGIYGYTF.

CDR3 protein: CACQPTSSGSPDTQYF. The CDR3 DNA follows: TGTGCCTGCCAACCCACGAGTAGCGGGAGCCCAGATACGCAGTATTTT. This chain joins TRBV10-3 and TRBJ2-3, with TRBD2 matching 9 bases. CDR1 and CDR2 from the germline V gene are ENHRY and SYGVKD. V lost 11 bases and J lost 4; bases outside the gene matches: 16. The CDR3 totals 16 residues.

CDR3 sequence (DNA): TGTGCCAGCAGTTTAACGGGAAATTCGGTCTACGAGCAGTACTTC. It encodes CASSLTGNSVYEQYF. The chain is built from TRBV6-2 or TRBV6-3 and TRBJ2-7; possible D gene TRBD2, 5 bases. The CDR3 is 15 amino acids. Germline values: CDR1 MNHEY, CDR2 SVGEGT. The V gene lost 4 bases and the J gene lost 3 bases, with 16 bases spanning the gap.

The rearrangement uses TRBV5-8 and TRBJ2-7, with D maybe TRBD2 (6 bases). Germline assignment: CDR1 SGHTS and CDR2 YDEGEE. The length of the CDR3 is 14 residues. Trimming removed 6 bases from V and 0 bases from J, with 13 bases in between. The CDR3 is CASTPFGSSYEQYF. CDR3 in DNA: TGTGCCAGCACCCCTTTCGGGAGCTCCTACGAGCAGTACTTC. The full variable domain, its missing parts supplied by reference TRBV5-8 and TRBJ2-7, is EAGVTQSPTHLIKTRGQQATLRCSPISGHTSVYWYQQALGLGLQFLLWYDEGEERNRGNFPPRFSGRQFPNYSSELNVNALELEDSALYLCASTPFGSSYEQYFGPGTRLTVT.

The rearrangement links TRBV11-2 to TRBJ2-3, with D uncertain. From germline, CDR1 is SGHAT and CDR2 FQNNGV. The CDR3 extends over 15 amino acids. The V and J ends lost 2 bases and 1 base respectively, with 10 bases between them. CDR3 coding DNA: TGTGCCAGCAGCTTACTACCCCGGGGCACAGATACGCAGTATTTT. It encodes CASSLLPRGTDTQYF. The variable domain in full, completed from reference TRBV11-2 and TRBJ2-3, reads EAGVAQSPRYKIIEKRQSVAFWCNPISGHATLYWYQQILGQGPKLLIQFQNNGVVDDSQLPKDRFSAERLKGVDSTLKIQPAKLEDSAVYLCASSLLPRGTDTQYFGPGTRLTVL.

V usage is TRBV29-1 and J usage is TRBJ2-1; 8 nucleotides align to TRBD1. The CDR3 is made up of 13 amino acids. V lost 6 bases and J lost 1; bases outside the gene matches: 2. The germline CDR1 and CDR2 sequences are SQVTM and ANQGSEA. The CDR3 region is CSVRDRSYNEQFF. CDR3 in DNA: TGCAGCGTCCGGGACAGGTCCTACAATGAGCAGTTCTTC.

The V and J genes are TRBV19 and TRBJ1-5; 8 bases match TRBD1. With V trimmed by 4 bases and J by 1 base, 6 bases remained unmatched. The CDR3 runs 16 residues. Germline V gene lookup returns CDR1 LNHDA and CDR2 SQIVND (reference sequence). CDR3 region: CASSTMTGVSNQPQHF. CDR3 bases: TGTGCCAGTAGTACTATGACAGGGGTGAGCAATCAGCCCCAGCATTTT.

This clone was picked up one time. The junction departs from the called germline gene at one end, perhaps through a read error. The chain couples TRBV15 to TRBJ1-2; 10 nucleotides align to TRBD1. There are 15 residues in the CDR3. CDR1 and CDR2 from the germline V gene are LNHNV and YYDKDF (reference sequence). This chain's CDR3 is CATSRETGGGYGYTF. The CDR3 coding sequence is TGTGCCACCAGCCGAGAGACAGGGGGCGGCTATGGCTACACCTTC.

The CDR3 loop reads CASRPPVRGPSQLIWEKLFF. For the CDR3, the DNA is TGTGCCAGCAGGCCCCCCGTCAGAGGTCCTAGCCAACTAATTTGGGAAAAACTGTTTTTT. This chain links TRBV2 with TRBJ1-4; D uncertain. This CDR3 is built from 20 residues. CDR1 is SNHLY and CDR2 is FYNNEI in the germline V gene. The V end lost 6 bases, the J end lost 8 bases, and 34 bases lay between the germline ends.